A selection of T cell receptor beta chains follows, all from one sample in a study of blood T cell repertoires in COVID-19. Assay used: immunoSEQ multiplex PCR; TCRdb lists only in-frame clones, some missing. The sample lists over 250,000 clones, 88% occurring once. The sample taken for sequencing was peripheral blood. The receptors shown here come from a man in his sixties who had recovered from COVID-19. Both conserved end residues are part of each CDR3. The D gene is left open where the match is weak. Clone size appears in some rows only: once, few, many, or a class for an expanded clone.

j_call clone_size v_call d_call cdr3_aa cdr3_nt
TRBJ2-7 NA TRBV19 TRBD1 CASSPGTGIYEQYF TGTGCCAGTAGCCCCGGGACAGGGATCTACGAGCAGTACTTC
TRBJ2-5 NA TRBV6-6 NA CASSRSSEETQYF TGTGCCAGCAGTCGTTCTAGCGAAGAGACCCAGTACTTC
TRBJ1-1 NA TRBV30 NA CAWSVRQGTEAFF TGTGCCTGGAGTGTACGCCAGGGCACTGAAGCTTTCTTT
TRBJ2-2 NA TRBV30 NA CAWSVGFGGTGELFF TGTGCCTGGAGTGTTGGGTTCGGGGGCACCGGGGAGCTGTTTTTT
TRBJ2-7 NA TRBV4-2 NA CASSQDPSLEQYF TGTGCCAGCAGCCAAGATCCCTCCCTGGAGCAGTACTTC
TRBJ1-3 NA TRBV13 TRBD1 CASSLTGGHLFGNTIYF TGTGCCAGCAGCCTGACAGGGGGCCATCTCTTTGGAAACACCATATATTTT
TRBJ2-2 NA TRBV11-3 NA CASSRSNTGELFF TGTGCCAGCAGCCGTTCGAACACCGGGGAGCTGTTTTTT
TRBJ2-7 NA TRBV29-1 TRBD2 CSVEGKGRVYSYEQYF TGCAGCGTTGAAGGTAAAGGGAGGGTGTATTCCTACGAGCAGTACTTC
TRBJ2-7 NA TRBV29-1 TRBD2 CSFLTSGSYEQYF TGCAGCTTCCTTACTAGCGGGTCCTACGAGCAGTACTTC
TRBJ1-5 NA TRBV27 TRBD1 CASSFDRGNQPQHF TGTGCCAGCAGTTTCGACAGGGGAAATCAGCCCCAGCATTTT
TRBJ2-7 NA TRBV7-2 NA CASSLGRAIYEQYF TGTGCCAGCAGCTTAGGGCGGGCCATCTACGAGCAGTACTTC
TRBJ1-3 NA TRBV11-2 TRBD1 CASSQPQGAGGNTIYF TGTGCCAGCAGCCAGCCCCAGGGGGCGGGTGGAAACACCATATATTTT
TRBJ1-6 NA TRBV9 NA CASSPGGVQPNSPLHF TGTGCCAGCAGCCCGGGGGGTGTCCAGCCAAATTCACCCCTCCACTTT
TRBJ2-1 NA TRBV5-1 TRBD2 CASSLLAGGSYNEQFF TGCGCCAGCAGCCTACTAGCGGGGGGCTCCTACAATGAGCAGTTCTTC
TRBJ1-5 NA TRBV12-5 NA CASGRTSGLSNQPQHF TGTGCTAGTGGCCGGACCTCAGGGTTATCAAATCAGCCCCAGCATTTT
TRBJ2-7 NA TRBV4-2 TRBD2 CASSQSGVAGGPWEQYF TGTGCCAGCAGCCAATCCGGGGTCGCGGGGGGGCCTTGGGAGCAGTACTTC
TRBJ2-5 NA TRBV6-1 TRBD1 CASSKGVPGQGDQETQYF TGTGCCAGCAGTAAAGGGGTCCCAGGACAGGGGGATCAAGAGACCCAGTACTTC
TRBJ2-5 once TRBV6-1 TRBD1 CASSEAGGTGSLKETQYF TGTGCCAGCAGTGAAGCGGGGGGGACAGGGAGTCTAAAGGAGACCCAGTACTTC
TRBJ2-7 NA TRBV11-2 NA CASSFASGPAYEQYF TGTGCCAGCAGCTTTGCCAGTGGGCCCGCCTACGAGCAGTACTTC
TRBJ1-6 NA TRBV6-5 NA CASSYTANSPLHF TGTGCCAGCAGTTACACAGCTAATTCACCCCTCCACTTT
TRBJ1-6 NA TRBV19 NA CASSPRDSPLHF TGTGCCAGTAGCCCCCGGGATTCACCCCTCCACTTT
TRBJ1-3 NA TRBV10-1 NA CASSANPGSGNTIYF TGCGCCAGCAGTGCAAATCCCGGGTCTGGAAACACCATATATTTT
TRBJ1-1 NA TRBV7-9 TRBD1 CASSLLGTGLAEAFF TGTGCCAGCAGCTTACTTGGGACAGGCCTTGCGGAAGCTTTCTTT
TRBJ1-4 NA TRBV6-5 NA CASSYSTGENEKLFF TGTGCCAGCAGTTACTCGACCGGAGAGAATGAAAAACTGTTTTTT
TRBJ2-3 NA TRBV7-2 TRBD2 CASSPPRWSGGTDTQYF TGTGCCAGCAGCCCTCCCCGGTGGAGCGGGGGCACAGATACGCAGTATTTT
TRBJ1-5 NA TRBV6-5 NA CASRITGMNQPQHF TGTGCCAGCAGGATCACAGGGATGAATCAGCCCCAGCATTTT
TRBJ1-6 NA TRBV7-8 TRBD1 CASSLVVLDRGNSPLHF TGTGCCAGCAGCTTAGTGGTGCTGGACAGGGGGAATTCACCCCTCCACTTT
TRBJ2-7 NA TRBV5-1 NA CASSLGGKTHEQYF TGCGCCAGCAGCTTAGGAGGGAAGACGCACGAGCAGTACTTC
TRBJ1-2 NA TRBV19 TRBD1 CASLPDRGHGGYTF TGTGCCAGTCTCCCGGACAGGGGGCATGGGGGCTACACCTTC
TRBJ2-1 NA TRBV30 NA CAWIGRGNEQFF TGTGCCTGGATAGGCAGGGGCAATGAGCAGTTCTTC
TRBJ2-3 NA TRBV7-9 TRBD2 CASSSRGGDTDTQYF TGTGCCAGCAGCTCCCGGGGGGGCGACACAGATACGCAGTATTTT
TRBJ2-1 NA TRBV6-5 NA CASSYSTLGLHEQFF TGTGCCAGCAGTTACTCGACACTAGGTCTCCATGAGCAGTTCTTC
TRBJ1-6 NA TRBV5-5 NA CASLGATYNSPLHF TGTGCCAGCCTAGGGGCCACTTATAATTCACCCCTCCACTTT
TRBJ2-7 NA TRBV3-1/TRBV3-2 TRBD1 CASSQGTGVEQYF TGTGCCAGCAGCCAAGGGACAGGGGTTGAGCAGTACTTC
TRBJ2-1 NA TRBV6-5 TRBD2 CASRGPTSGLHEQFF TGTGCCAGCAGAGGACCGACTAGCGGTCTGCATGAGCAGTTCTTC
TRBJ2-1 NA TRBV29-1 TRBD1 CSVDQGAGWGNEQFF TGCAGCGTTGACCAGGGGGCAGGTTGGGGCAATGAGCAGTTCTTC
TRBJ2-3 NA TRBV6-5 TRBD1 CASSYSGTERTDTQYF TGTGCCAGCAGTTACTCTGGGACAGAACGCACAGATACGCAGTATTTT
TRBJ1-5 few TRBV4-2 NA CASSPWGEFQPQHF TGTGCCAGCAGCCCATGGGGGGAATTTCAGCCCCAGCATTTT
TRBJ2-1 NA TRBV14 NA CASSPLKGGFNNEQFF TGTGCCAGCAGCCCTCTCAAGGGGGGGTTTAACAATGAGCAGTTCTTC
TRBJ2-2 NA TRBV25-1 TRBD2 CASRAAGAGGELFF TGTGCCAGCAGAGCAGCGGGGGCTGGCGGGGAGCTGTTTTTT
TRBJ1-3 NA TRBV12-5 NA CASGRSGSGNTIYF TGTGCTAGTGGAAGGTCAGGGTCTGGAAACACCATATATTTT
TRBJ1-2 NA TRBV13 TRBD1 CASSLSTGGRDGYTF TGTGCCAGCAGCTTATCTACAGGGGGCAGAGATGGCTACACCTTC
TRBJ1-1 NA TRBV5-1 NA CASSREGAAEAFF TGCGCCAGCAGCCGGGAGGGCGCGGCGGAAGCTTTCTTT
TRBJ1-1 NA TRBV2 NA CASSARFGGAFF TGTGCCAGCAGTGCCCGGTTCGGAGGAGCTTTCTTT
TRBJ2-7 NA TRBV3-1/TRBV3-2 NA CASSQGGTKYEQYF TGTGCCAGCAGCCAAGGGGGCACCAAATACGAGCAGTACTTC
TRBJ2-4 NA TRBV19 NA CASSKDSPLTKNIQYF TGTGCCAGTAGTAAGGACAGCCCTTTAACCAAAAACATTCAGTACTTC
TRBJ2-3 NA TRBV5-1 NA CASSFRASGTDTQYF TGCGCCAGCAGCTTTCGGGCTAGCGGCACAGATACGCAGTATTTT
TRBJ2-7 NA TRBV10-3 TRBD2 CAIRSTSGANQNSYEQYF TGTGCCATCAGGTCTACTAGCGGGGCCAACCAAAACTCCTACGAGCAGTACTTC
TRBJ2-1 NA TRBV9 NA CASSVVSGDEQFF TGTGCCAGCAGCGTAGTCTCGGGGGATGAGCAGTTCTTC
TRBJ2-7 NA TRBV3-1/TRBV3-2 NA CASSPPGDPYEQYF TGTGCCAGCAGCCCTCCGGGGGACCCCTACGAGCAGTACTTC
TRBJ2-1 NA TRBV6-5 NA CASSSFPSSNEQFF TGTGCCAGCAGTTCCTTTCCCTCCAGCAATGAGCAGTTCTTC
TRBJ2-5 NA TRBV12-3/TRBV12-4 NA CASSFGETQYF TGTGCCAGCAGTTTCGGGGAGACCCAGTACTTC